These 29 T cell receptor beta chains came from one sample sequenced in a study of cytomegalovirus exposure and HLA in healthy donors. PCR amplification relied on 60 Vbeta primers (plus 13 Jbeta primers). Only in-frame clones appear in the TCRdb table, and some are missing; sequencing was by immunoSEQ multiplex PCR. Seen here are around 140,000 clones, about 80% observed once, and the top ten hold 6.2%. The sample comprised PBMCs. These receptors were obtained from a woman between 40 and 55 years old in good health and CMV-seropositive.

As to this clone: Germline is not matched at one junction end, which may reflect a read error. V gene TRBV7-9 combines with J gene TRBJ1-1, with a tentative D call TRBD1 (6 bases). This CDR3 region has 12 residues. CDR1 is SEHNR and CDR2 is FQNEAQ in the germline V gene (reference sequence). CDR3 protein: CSSSLGQKEAFF. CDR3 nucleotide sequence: TGTTCCAGCAGCTTAGGACAGAAGGAAGCTTTCTTT.

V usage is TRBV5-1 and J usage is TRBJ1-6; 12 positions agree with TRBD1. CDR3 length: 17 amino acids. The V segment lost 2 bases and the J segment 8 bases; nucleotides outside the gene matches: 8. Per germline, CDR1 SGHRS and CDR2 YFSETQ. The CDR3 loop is CASSFAGTGGIDSPLHF. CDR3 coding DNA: TGCGCCAGCAGCTTCGCCGGGACAGGGGGCATTGATTCACCCCTCCACTTT.

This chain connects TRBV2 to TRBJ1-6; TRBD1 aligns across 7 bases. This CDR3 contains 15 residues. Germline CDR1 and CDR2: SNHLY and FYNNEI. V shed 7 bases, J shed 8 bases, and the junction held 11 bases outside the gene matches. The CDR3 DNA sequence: TGTGCCAGCATGTCTGAGACAGGGTTATATTCACCCCTCCACTTT. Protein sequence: CASMSETGLYSPLHF.

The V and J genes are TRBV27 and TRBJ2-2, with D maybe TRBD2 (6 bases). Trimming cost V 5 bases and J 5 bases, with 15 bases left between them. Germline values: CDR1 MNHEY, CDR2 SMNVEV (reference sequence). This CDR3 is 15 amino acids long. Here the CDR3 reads CASSRRLDMTGELFF. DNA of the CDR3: TGTGCCAGCAGTCGGAGACTAGATATGACCGGGGAGCTGTTTTTT.

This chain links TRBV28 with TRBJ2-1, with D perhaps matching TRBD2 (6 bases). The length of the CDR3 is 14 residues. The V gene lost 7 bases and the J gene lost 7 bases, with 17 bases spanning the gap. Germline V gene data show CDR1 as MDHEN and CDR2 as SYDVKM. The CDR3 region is CASKPGEAQNEQFF. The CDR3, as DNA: TGTGCCAGCAAACCGGGAGAGGCCCAAAATGAGCAGTTCTTC.

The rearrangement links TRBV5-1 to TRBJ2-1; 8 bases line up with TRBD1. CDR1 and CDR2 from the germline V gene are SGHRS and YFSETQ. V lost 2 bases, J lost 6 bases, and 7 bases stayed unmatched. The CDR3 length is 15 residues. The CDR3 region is CASSFVAGGPNEQFF. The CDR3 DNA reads TGCGCCAGCAGCTTCGTCGCAGGGGGCCCCAATGAGCAGTTCTTC.

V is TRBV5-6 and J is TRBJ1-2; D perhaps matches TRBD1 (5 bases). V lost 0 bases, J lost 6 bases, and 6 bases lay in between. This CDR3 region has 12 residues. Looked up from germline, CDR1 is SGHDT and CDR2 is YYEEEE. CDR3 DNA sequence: TGTGCCAGCAGCTTGGGGGGCGATGGCTACACCTTC. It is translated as CASSLGGDGYTF.

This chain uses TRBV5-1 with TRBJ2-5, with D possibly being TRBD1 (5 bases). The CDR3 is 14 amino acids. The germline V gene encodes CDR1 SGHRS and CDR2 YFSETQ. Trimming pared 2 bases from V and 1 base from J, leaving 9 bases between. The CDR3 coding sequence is TGCGCCAGCAGCTTAATGCAGGGCCAAGAGACCCAGTACTTC. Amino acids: CASSLMQGQETQYF.

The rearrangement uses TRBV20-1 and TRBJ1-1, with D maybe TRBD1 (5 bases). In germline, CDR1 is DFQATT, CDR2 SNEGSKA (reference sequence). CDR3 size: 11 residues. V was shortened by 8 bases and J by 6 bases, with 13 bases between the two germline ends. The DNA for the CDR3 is TGCAGTTCTAAGGTGGGGCCTGAAGCTTTCTTT. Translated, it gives CSSKVGPEAFF.

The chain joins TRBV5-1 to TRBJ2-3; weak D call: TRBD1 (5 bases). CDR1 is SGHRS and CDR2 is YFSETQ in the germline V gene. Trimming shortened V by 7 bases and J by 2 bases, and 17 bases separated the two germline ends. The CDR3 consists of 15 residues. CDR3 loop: CASGSQAVTTDTQYF. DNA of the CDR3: TGCGCCAGCGGATCACAGGCTGTCACCACAGATACGCAGTATTTT.

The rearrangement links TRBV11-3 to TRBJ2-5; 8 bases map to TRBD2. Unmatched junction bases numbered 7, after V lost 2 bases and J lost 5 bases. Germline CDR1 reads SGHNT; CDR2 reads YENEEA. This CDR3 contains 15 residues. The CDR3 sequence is CASSLRSGSPETQYF. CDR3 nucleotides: TGTGCCAGCAGCTTAAGGAGCGGGAGTCCGGAGACCCAGTACTTC.

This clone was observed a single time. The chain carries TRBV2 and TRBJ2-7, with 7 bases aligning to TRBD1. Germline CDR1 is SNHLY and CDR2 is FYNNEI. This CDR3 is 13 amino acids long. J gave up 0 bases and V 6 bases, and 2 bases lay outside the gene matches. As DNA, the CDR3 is TGTGCCAGCAGGGACAGGAGCTCCTACGAGCAGTACTTC. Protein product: CASRDRSSYEQYF.

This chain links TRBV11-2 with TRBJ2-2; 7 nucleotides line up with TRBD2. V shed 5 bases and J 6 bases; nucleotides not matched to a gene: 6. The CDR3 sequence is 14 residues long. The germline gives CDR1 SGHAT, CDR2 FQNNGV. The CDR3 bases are TGTGCCAGCAGCCCCACACTAGCGTCCGGGGAGCTGTTTTTT. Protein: CASSPTLASGELFF. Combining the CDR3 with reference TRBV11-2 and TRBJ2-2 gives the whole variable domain EAGVAQSPRYKIIEKRQSVAFWCNPISGHATLYWYQQILGQGPKLLIQFQNNGVVDDSQLPKDRFSAERLKGVDSTLKIQPAKLEDSAVYLCASSPTLASGELFFGEGSRLTVL.

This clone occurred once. The CDR3 coding sequence is TGCAGTGCTGAAGCGGGAGTCGAGCAGTACTTC. Translation: CSAEAGVEQYF. V is TRBV20-1 and J is TRBJ2-7, with TRBD2 matching 8 bases. Germline lookup yields CDR1 DFQATT and CDR2 SNEGSKA (reference sequence). This CDR3 has 11 residues. V gave up 5 bases and J gave up 6 bases; unmatched junction bases: 3.

Here the CDR3 reads CASRPQGARIYGYTF. CDR3 coding DNA: TGTGCCAGCCGTCCACAGGGGGCAAGGATTTATGGCTACACCTTC. The rearrangement links TRBV6-1 to TRBJ1-2; 9 nucleotides match TRBD1. The CDR3 length is 15 residues. Germline V gene lookup returns CDR1 MNHNS and CDR2 SASEGT. The V and J ends lost 8 bases and 5 bases, in that order; junction bases with no gene match: 12.

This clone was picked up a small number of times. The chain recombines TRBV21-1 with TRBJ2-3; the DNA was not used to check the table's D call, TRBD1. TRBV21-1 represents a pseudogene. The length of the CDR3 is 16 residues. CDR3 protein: CASSKGGGQGADTQYF. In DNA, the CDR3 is TGTGCCAGCAGCAAAGGGGGTGGACAGGGGGCTGATACGCAGTATTTT.

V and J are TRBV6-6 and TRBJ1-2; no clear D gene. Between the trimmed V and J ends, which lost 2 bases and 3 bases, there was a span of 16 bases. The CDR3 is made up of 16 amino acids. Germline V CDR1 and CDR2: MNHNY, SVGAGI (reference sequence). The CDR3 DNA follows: TGTGCCAGCAGTTACGACGCGACGCTTGACTACTATGGCTACACCTTC. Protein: CASSYDATLDYYGYTF.

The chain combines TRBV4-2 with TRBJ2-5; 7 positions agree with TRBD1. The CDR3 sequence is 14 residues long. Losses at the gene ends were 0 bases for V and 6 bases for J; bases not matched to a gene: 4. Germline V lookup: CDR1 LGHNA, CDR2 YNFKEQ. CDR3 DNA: TGTGCCAGCAGCCAAGATAACAGGGGAAAGACCCAGTACTTC. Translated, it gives CASSQDNRGKTQYF.

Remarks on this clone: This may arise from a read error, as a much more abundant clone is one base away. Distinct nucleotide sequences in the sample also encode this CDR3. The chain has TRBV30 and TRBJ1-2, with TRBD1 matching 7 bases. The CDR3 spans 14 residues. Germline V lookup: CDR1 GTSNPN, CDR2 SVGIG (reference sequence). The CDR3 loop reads CAWSRQGRYYGYTF. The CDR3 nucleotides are TGTGCTTGGAGTCGACAGGGACGGTACTATGGCTACACCTTC.

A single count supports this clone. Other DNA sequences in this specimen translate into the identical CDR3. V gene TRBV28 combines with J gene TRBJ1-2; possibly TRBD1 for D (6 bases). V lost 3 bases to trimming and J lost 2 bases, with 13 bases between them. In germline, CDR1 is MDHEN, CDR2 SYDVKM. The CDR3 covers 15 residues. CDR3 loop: CASSFRGRGNYGYTF. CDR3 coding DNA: TGTGCCAGCAGTTTCCGGGGCAGGGGAAACTATGGCTACACCTTC.

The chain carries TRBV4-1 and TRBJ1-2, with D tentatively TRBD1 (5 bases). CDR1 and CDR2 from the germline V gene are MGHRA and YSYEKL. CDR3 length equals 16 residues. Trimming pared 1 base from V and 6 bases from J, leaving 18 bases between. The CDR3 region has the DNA TGCGCCAGCAGCCAAGGTTCATCCAGGGTGAATCATGGCTACACCTTC. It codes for CASSQGSSRVNHGYTF.

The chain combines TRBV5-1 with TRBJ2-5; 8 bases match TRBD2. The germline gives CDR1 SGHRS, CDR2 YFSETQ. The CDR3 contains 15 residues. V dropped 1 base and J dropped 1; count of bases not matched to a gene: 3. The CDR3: CASSLTGTSQETQYF. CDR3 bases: TGCGCCAGCAGCTTGACCGGGACTAGCCAAGAGACCCAGTACTTC.

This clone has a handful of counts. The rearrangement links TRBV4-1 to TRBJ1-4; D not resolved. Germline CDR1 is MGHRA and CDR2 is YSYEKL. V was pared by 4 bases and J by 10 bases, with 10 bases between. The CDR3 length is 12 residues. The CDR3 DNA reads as TGCGCCAGCAGCCCCACAGCTGGAAAACTGTTTTTT. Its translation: CASSPTAGKLFF.

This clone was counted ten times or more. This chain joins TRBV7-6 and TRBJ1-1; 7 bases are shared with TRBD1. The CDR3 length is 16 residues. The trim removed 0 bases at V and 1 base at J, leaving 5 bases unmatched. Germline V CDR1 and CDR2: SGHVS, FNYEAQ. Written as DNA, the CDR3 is TGTGCCAGCAGCTTAGCGCAGGGGGAGTCGAACACTGAAGCTTTCTTT. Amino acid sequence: CASSLAQGESNTEAFF.

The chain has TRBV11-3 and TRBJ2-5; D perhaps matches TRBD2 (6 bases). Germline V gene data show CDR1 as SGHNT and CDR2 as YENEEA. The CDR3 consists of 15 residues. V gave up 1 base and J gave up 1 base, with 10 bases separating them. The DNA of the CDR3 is TGTGCCAGCAGCTTAGTGGGACTCCTCCAAGAGACCCAGTACTTC. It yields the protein CASSLVGLLQETQYF. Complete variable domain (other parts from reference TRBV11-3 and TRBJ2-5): EAGVVQSPRYKIIEKKQPVAFWCNPISGHNTLYWYLQNLGQGPELLIRYENEEAVDDSQLPKDRFSAERLKGVDSTLKIQPAELGDSAVYLCASSLVGLLQETQYFGPGTRLLVL.

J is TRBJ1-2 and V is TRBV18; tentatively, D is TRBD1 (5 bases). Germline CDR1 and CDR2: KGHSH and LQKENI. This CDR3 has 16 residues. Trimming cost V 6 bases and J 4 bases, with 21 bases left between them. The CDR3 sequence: CASSPGRQPLSYGYTF. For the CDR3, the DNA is TGTGCCAGCTCCCCTGGAAGACAGCCCCTCTCCTATGGCTACACCTTC.

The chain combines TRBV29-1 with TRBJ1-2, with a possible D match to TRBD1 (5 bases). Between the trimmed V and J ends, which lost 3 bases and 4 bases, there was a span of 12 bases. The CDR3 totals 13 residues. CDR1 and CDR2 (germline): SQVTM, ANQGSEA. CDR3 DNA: TGCAGCGTTGATCTATACGGGGGCTATGGCTACACCTTC. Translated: CSVDLYGGYGYTF.

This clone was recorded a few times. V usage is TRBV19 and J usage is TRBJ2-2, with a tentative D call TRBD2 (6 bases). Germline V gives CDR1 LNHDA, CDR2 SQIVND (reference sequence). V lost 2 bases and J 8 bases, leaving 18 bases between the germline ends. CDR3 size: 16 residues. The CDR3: CASSIKAGRVGGELFF. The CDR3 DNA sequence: TGTGCCAGTAGTATAAAGGCGGGGCGGGTAGGAGGGGAGCTGTTTTTT.

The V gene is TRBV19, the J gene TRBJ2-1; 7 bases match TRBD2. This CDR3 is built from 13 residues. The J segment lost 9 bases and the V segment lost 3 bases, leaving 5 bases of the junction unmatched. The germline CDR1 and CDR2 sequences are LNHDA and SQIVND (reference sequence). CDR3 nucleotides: TGTGCCAGTAGTATTCGGGGGGATTTTGAGCAGTTCTTC. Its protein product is CASSIRGDFEQFF.